A single TCR beta chain is shown here with its context. One end of the junction does not line up with germline, which may come from a read error. TCRdb re-called the reads with MiXCR, one entry per CDR3 protein. The table records tens of thousands of distinct CDR3 sequences, roughly 20% of them present only once. Per germline, CDR1 MNHEY and CDR2 SVGAGI. The CDR3 spans 16 residues. This specimen belongs to a study of lung T cells in sarcoidosis with Löfgren's syndrome. The chain uses TRBV6-5 and TRBJ2-3; weak D call: TRBD2 (6 bases). Sequencing was done on a sample of CD4+ T cells from PBMCs. This TCR was sampled from a human donor with sarcoidosis (Löfgren's syndrome or another form), or a control subject (not recorded which). The CDR3 sequence: CASSCQTVTSTGTQYF. CDR3 in DNA: TGTGCCAGCAGTTGCCAGACAGTCACTAGCACAGGTACGCAGTATTTT.